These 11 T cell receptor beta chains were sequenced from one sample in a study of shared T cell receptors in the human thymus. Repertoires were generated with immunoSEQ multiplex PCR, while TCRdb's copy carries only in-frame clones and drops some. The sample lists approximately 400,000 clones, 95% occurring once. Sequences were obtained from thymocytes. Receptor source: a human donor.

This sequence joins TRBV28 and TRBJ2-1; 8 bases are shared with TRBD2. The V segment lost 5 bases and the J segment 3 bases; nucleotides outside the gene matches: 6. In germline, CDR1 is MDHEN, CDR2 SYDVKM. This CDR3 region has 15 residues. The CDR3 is CASSKTSGFYNEQFF. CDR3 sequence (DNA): TGTGCCAGCAGTAAAACTAGCGGATTCTACAATGAGCAGTTCTTC.

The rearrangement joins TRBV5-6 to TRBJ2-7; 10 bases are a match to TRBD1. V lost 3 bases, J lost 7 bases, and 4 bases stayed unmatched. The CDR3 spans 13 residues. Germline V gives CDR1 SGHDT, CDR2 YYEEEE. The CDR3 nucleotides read TGTGCCAGCAGCTGGGGACAGGGGTATGAGCAGTACTTC. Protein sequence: CASSWGQGYEQYF.

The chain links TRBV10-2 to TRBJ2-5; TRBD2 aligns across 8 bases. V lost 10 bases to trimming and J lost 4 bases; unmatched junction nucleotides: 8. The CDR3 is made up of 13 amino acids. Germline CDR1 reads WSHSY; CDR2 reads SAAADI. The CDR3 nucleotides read TGCGCCACCTTACTAGCGGAGGGAGAGACCCAGTACTTC. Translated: CATLLAEGETQYF.

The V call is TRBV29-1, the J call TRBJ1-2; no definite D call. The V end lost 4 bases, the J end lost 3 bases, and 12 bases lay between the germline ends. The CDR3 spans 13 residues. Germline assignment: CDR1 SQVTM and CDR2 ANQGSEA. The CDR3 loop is CSVVGRTDYGYTF. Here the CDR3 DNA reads TGCAGCGTTGTGGGGAGAACAGACTATGGCTACACCTTC. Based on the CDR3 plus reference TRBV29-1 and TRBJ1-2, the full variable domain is SAVISQKPSRDICQRGTSLTIQCQVDSQVTMMFWYRQQPGQSLTLIATANQGSEATYESGFVIDKFPISRPNLTFSTLTVSNMSPEDSSIYLCSVVGRTDYGYTFGSGTRLTVV.

CDR3 loop: CASSPSQEQGAEVYEQYF. The CDR3, as DNA: TGTGCCAGCAGTCCGAGCCAAGAACAGGGGGCTGAAGTCTACGAGCAGTACTTC. This chain joins TRBV27 and TRBJ2-7; 9 positions match TRBD1. V trimming: 5 bases; J trimming: 3 bases; junction bases outside the gene matches: 17. The CDR3 sequence is 18 residues long. Germline-derived CDR1 and CDR2 are MNHEY and SMNVEV (reference sequence).

The CDR3 loop is CASSKSGTNEQFF. DNA of the CDR3: TGTGCCAGCAGCAAAAGCGGGACCAATGAGCAGTTCTTC. The chain links TRBV11-2 to TRBJ2-1, with 7 bases identical to TRBD2. Germline loops: CDR1 SGHAT, CDR2 FQNNGV. The CDR3 has 13 amino acids. Germline trimming cut 5 bases from V and 6 bases from J; bases unmatched to any gene: 4.

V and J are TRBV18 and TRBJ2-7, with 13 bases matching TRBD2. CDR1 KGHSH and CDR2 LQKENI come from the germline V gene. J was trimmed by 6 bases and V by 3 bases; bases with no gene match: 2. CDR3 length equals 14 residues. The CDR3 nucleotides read TGTGCCAGCTCACCGGGACTAGCGGGACCCGAGCAGTACTTC. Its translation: CASSPGLAGPEQYF.

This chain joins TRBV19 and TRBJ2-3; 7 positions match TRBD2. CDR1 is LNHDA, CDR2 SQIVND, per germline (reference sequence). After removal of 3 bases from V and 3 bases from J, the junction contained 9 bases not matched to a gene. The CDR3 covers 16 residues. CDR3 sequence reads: CASSIGLAEITDTQYF. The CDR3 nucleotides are TGTGCCAGTAGTATCGGGCTAGCGGAGATTACAGATACGCAGTATTTT.

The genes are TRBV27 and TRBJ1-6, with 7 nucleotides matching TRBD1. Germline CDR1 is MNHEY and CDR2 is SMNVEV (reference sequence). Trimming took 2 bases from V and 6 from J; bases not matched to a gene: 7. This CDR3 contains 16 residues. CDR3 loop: CASSLNPGQSNSPLHF. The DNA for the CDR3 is TGTGCCAGCAGTTTAAACCCGGGACAGTCTAATTCACCCCTCCACTTT.

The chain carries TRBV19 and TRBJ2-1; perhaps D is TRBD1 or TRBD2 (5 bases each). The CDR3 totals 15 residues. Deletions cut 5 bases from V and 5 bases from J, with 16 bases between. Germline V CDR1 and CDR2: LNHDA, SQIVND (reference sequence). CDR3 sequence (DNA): TGTGCCAGTAGTTCCAGGTGGCAGGGAGACAATGAGCAGTTCTTC. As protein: CASSSRWQGDNEQFF.

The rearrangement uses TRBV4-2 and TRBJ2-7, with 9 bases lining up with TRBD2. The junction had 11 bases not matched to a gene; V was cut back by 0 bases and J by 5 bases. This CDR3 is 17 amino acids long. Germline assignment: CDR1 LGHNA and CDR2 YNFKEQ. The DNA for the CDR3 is TGTGCCAGCAGCCAAGACGAAGACGGCGGGAGGGTCGACGAGCAGTACTTC. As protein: CASSQDEDGGRVDEQYF.